This passage covers 22 T cell receptor beta chains from one sample sequenced in a study of T cell responses to AZD1222 COVID-19 vaccine. Here immunoSEQ multiplex PCR was the method, and the copy in TCRdb shows in-frame clones only, minus some. The sample contains about 150,000 clones, 90% of which appear only once. This specimen consisted of peripheral blood, obtained on day 0 of AZD1222 vaccination. Receptor source: an adult in good health.

The chain links TRBV7-9 to TRBJ1-3; D remains ambiguous. Germline loops: CDR1 SEHNR, CDR2 FQNEAQ (reference sequence). The V end lost 4 bases, the J end lost 0 bases, and 22 bases lay between the germline ends. The CDR3 sequence is 19 residues long. CDR3 protein: CASSSSLRRGLYSGNTIYF. As DNA, the CDR3 is TGTGCCAGCAGCTCATCTCTCCGTCGTGGTCTATACTCTGGAAACACCATATATTTT.

The V gene is TRBV19, the J gene TRBJ1-6, with D tentatively TRBD1 (6 bases). The V end was cut by 1 base, the J end by 7 bases, with 11 bases between. The CDR3 consists of 15 residues. The germline V gene encodes CDR1 LNHDA and CDR2 SQIVND (reference sequence). CDR3 residues: CASSIVAQGNSPLHF. CDR3 in DNA: TGTGCCAGTAGTATAGTTGCACAGGGAAATTCACCCCTCCACTTT. The variable domain in full, completed from reference TRBV19 and TRBJ1-6, reads DGGITQSPKYLFRKEGQNVTLSCEQNLNHDAMYWYRQDPGQGLRLIYYSQIVNDFQKGDIAEGYSVSREKKESFPLTVTSAQKNPTAFYLCASSIVAQGNSPLHFGNGTRLTVT.

There are a few counts of this clone. The chain has TRBV19 and TRBJ2-7; either TRBD1 or TRBD2 may fit D (5 bases each). The V end was cut by 6 bases, the J end by 2 bases, with 17 bases between. The CDR3 length is 15 residues. Germline CDR1 LNHDA, CDR2 SQIVND (reference sequence). CDR3 sequence: CASRTSPGRPYEQYF. CDR3 DNA: TGTGCCAGTAGGACCTCCCCGGGACGCCCCTACGAGCAGTACTTC.

This clone was seen only once. The chain carries TRBV18 and TRBJ1-2, with D maybe TRBD1 (6 bases). Germline V lookup: CDR1 KGHSH, CDR2 LQKENI. Trimming pared 2 bases from V and 5 bases from J, leaving 21 bases between. The CDR3 spans 17 residues. The chain's CDR3 is CASSPNLADRATYGYTF. In DNA form, the CDR3 reads TGTGCCAGCTCACCAAATTTAGCGGACAGAGCGACTTATGGCTACACCTTC.

Note on this clone: The junction departs from the called germline gene at one end, perhaps through a read error. V gene TRBV6-5 combines with J gene TRBJ1-1, with D uncertain. The CDR3 runs 14 residues. In germline, CDR1 is MNHEY, CDR2 SVGAGI. CDR3 DNA: TGTGCCAGCAGCAAGAGGAATGTTAACAATGAAGCTTTCTTT. Amino acid sequence: CASSKRNVNNEAFF.

The J gene is TRBJ2-1, the V gene TRBV27; no reliable D call. The CDR3 contains 15 residues. Trimming left V 2 bases short and J 0 bases short, with 8 bases between. Germline lookup yields CDR1 MNHEY and CDR2 SMNVEV (reference sequence). CDR3 sequence reads: CASSLADSSYNEQFF. CDR3 in DNA: TGTGCCAGCAGTTTAGCAGATAGCTCCTACAATGAGCAGTTCTTC.

The genes are TRBV9 and TRBJ2-3, with D possibly TRBD1 on 6 matching bases. The V and J ends lost 0 bases and 1 base respectively, with 12 bases between them. Germline V gene lookup returns CDR1 SGDLS and CDR2 YYNGEE. The CDR3 has 16 residues. The chain's CDR3 is CASSVEGDTGTDTQYF. The CDR3 bases are TGTGCCAGCAGCGTAGAAGGGGACACCGGCACAGATACGCAGTATTTT.

This chain connects TRBV6-2 or TRBV6-3 to TRBJ1-5; TRBD1 agrees at 7 bases. CDR1 and CDR2 (germline): MNHEY, SVGEGT. This CDR3 has 16 amino acids. V trimming: 0 bases; J trimming: 3 bases; junction bases outside the gene matches: 5. The CDR3 coding sequence is TGTGCCAGCAGTTACTCGGCAGGGGGGACCAATCAGCCCCAGCATTTT. Protein product: CASSYSAGGTNQPQHF.

This rearrangement joins TRBV2 to TRBJ2-5; D is unclear. The V gene's germline CDR1 is SNHLY and CDR2 FYNNEI. Trimming removed 6 bases from V and 2 bases from J, with 13 bases in between. The CDR3 runs 14 residues. CDR3 residues: CASRLFGQQETQYF. In DNA form, the CDR3 reads TGTGCCAGCAGGCTCTTCGGGCAGCAAGAGACCCAGTACTTC.

The J gene is TRBJ2-5, the V gene TRBV7-3, with D possibly called TRBD1 or TRBD2 (6 bases each). The CDR3 is 15 amino acids. The ends were cut back, 5 bases at V and 1 base at J, with 14 bases in the middle. Germline CDR1 SGHTA, CDR2 FQGTGA. DNA for the CDR3: TGTGCCAGCAGCCTCGGGGGCGTCGGCCAAGAGACCCAGTACTTC. Encoded protein: CASSLGGVGQETQYF.

Only one count was recorded for this clone. The gene calls are TRBV7-6 and TRBJ1-1, with D perhaps matching TRBD1 (6 bases). The CDR3 loop spans 15 amino acids. Trimming took off 3 bases at V and 5 bases at J, with 16 bases between the two ends. The germline V gene encodes CDR1 SGHVS and CDR2 FNYEAQ. The CDR3 reads CASSLSSGAVTEAFF. CDR3 nucleotides: TGTGCCAGCAGCTTGTCATCAGGGGCAGTTACTGAAGCTTTCTTT.

Only one count was recorded for this clone. V gene TRBV19 combines with J gene TRBJ1-2; 7 nucleotides line up with TRBD1. After removal of 4 bases from V and 4 bases from J, the junction contained 6 bases not matched to a gene. Per the germline V gene, CDR1 is LNHDA and CDR2 is SQIVND (reference sequence). This CDR3 has 14 residues. The CDR3 loop reads CASSRNRDSYGYTF. CDR3 nucleotide sequence: TGTGCCAGTAGTAGAAACCGGGACAGCTATGGCTACACCTTC.

V and J are TRBV27 and TRBJ2-1; no firm D call. CDR3 length: 13 amino acids. V lost 0 bases, J lost 7 bases, and 7 bases lay in between. In germline, CDR1 is MNHEY, CDR2 SMNVEV (reference sequence). CDR3 nucleotide sequence: TGTGCCAGCAGTTTATCGCTAGGGAATGAGCAGTTCTTC. It codes for CASSLSLGNEQFF.

The rearrangement uses TRBV9 and TRBJ2-7; D unclear. V lost 4 bases, J lost 4 bases, and 12 bases lay in between. Germline V gene sequence: CDR1 SGDLS, CDR2 YYNGEE. CDR3 size: 13 residues. CDR3: CASSPDGLYEQYF. For the CDR3, the DNA is TGTGCCAGCAGCCCAGACGGGCTGTACGAGCAGTACTTC.

The chain is built from TRBV27 and TRBJ1-1, with unresolved D. With 6 bases removed from V and 6 bases from J, the gap between germline ends came to 14 bases. The CDR3 has 13 amino acids. CDR1 MNHEY and CDR2 SMNVEV come from the germline V gene (reference sequence). The chain's CDR3 is CASRPFGGAEAFF. In DNA form, the CDR3 reads TGTGCCAGCAGACCCTTCGGCGGTGCTGAAGCTTTCTTT.

The chain is built from TRBV3-1 (or the pseudogene TRBV3-2) and TRBJ2-3; TRBD2 matches at 9 bases. Germline-derived CDR1 and CDR2 are LGHDT and YNNKEL (reference sequence). Trimming cost V 4 bases and J 5 bases; bases outside gene matches: 13. This CDR3 contains 17 residues. Written as DNA, the CDR3 is TGTGCCAGCAGCCTGTCACAAGGCGGGGGGGCCGGAGATACGCAGTATTTT. Its translation is CASSLSQGGGAGDTQYF.

This sequence joins TRBV28 and TRBJ2-6; D is unresolved. Trimming shortened V by 6 bases and J by 2 bases, and 14 bases separated the two germline ends. CDR1 and CDR2 from the germline V gene are MDHEN and SYDVKM. The length of the CDR3 is 16 residues. The DNA of the CDR3 is TGTGCCAGCAGGCGCCCCGGAAGGACTGGGGCCAACGTCCTGACTTTC. It is translated as CASRRPGRTGANVLTF.

This rearrangement joins TRBV5-4 to TRBJ2-1; TRBD1 matches at 9 bases. V lost 3 bases to trimming and J lost 5 bases; unmatched junction nucleotides: 18. Germline loops: CDR1 SGHNT, CDR2 YYREEE (reference sequence). This CDR3 is built from 19 residues. In nucleotides, the CDR3 is TGTGCCAGCAGCTCTCCGGGACAGGGTCATCACCCCCCGAACAATGAGCAGTTCTTC. The encoded protein is CASSSPGQGHHPPNNEQFF.

The V and J genes are TRBV11-2 and TRBJ1-6; D gene ambiguous. The ends were cut back, 6 bases at V and 7 bases at J, with 7 bases in the middle. Germline V gene data show CDR1 as SGHAT and CDR2 as FQNNGV. The length of the CDR3 is 12 residues. CDR3 in amino acids: CASSSTNSPLHF. The CDR3 coding sequence is TGTGCCAGCAGTTCGACGAATTCACCCCTCCACTTT.

The V call is TRBV5-1, the J call TRBJ1-2, with D uncertain. In germline, CDR1 is SGHRS, CDR2 YFSETQ. This CDR3 spans 15 amino acids. V was clipped by 0 bases and J by 4 bases, with 13 bases between them. CDR3 in amino acids: CASSLVWDGSYGYTF. CDR3 coding DNA: TGCGCCAGCAGCTTGGTGTGGGATGGGAGCTATGGCTACACCTTC. The full variable domain, completed using reference TRBV5-1 and TRBJ1-2, is KAGVTQTPRYLIKTRGQQVTLSCSPISGHRSVSWYQQTPGQGLQFLFEYFSETQRNKGNFPGRFSGRQFSNSRSEMNVSTLELGDSALYLCASSLVWDGSYGYTFGSGTRLTVV.

The CDR3 bases are TGTGCCAGCTCACCTACCAAACAGGGGACAACTGAAGCTTTCTTT. It encodes CASSPTKQGTTEAFF. The chain has TRBV18 and TRBJ1-1; 7 bases agree with TRBD1. The CDR3 is 15 amino acids. Trimming took 3 bases from V and 5 from J; bases not matched to a gene: 9. The V gene's germline CDR1 is KGHSH and CDR2 LQKENI.

The chain employs TRBV30 and TRBJ1-5, with D tentatively TRBD1 (5 bases). The CDR3 extends over 15 amino acids. V was cut by 2 bases and J by 3 bases, with 14 bases left in between. Germline values: CDR1 GTSNPN, CDR2 SVGIG (reference sequence). The CDR3 coding sequence is TGTGCCTGGAGTTACACAAGACAGCCCAATCAGCCCCAGCATTTT. Translating gives CAWSYTRQPNQPQHF.